This T cell receptor (beta chain) was observed in a study of cytomegalovirus exposure and HLA in healthy donors. The CDR3 loop spans 15 amino acids. V lost 0 bases and J lost 1, with 9 bases in between. Germline V lookup: CDR1 SGHTA, CDR2 FQGTGA. Findings of the study overall: In a later analysis, at a false discovery rate of 0.05, approximately 18,000 TCR beta sequences were associated with HLA alleles.

Of note for this clone: Antigen: not known. Other nucleotide sequences in the sample specify the same CDR3.

This PCR relied on a set of 60 Vbeta primers and 13 Jbeta primers. Repertoires were generated with immunoSEQ multiplex PCR, while TCRdb's copy carries only in-frame clones and drops some. The sample has 200,000 to 250,000 clones; roughly 80% are singletons. Material for sequencing was PBMCs. The chain recombines TRBV7-3 with TRBJ1-1; D might be TRBD1 (5 bases). The TCR was taken from a man between 40 and 49 years old in good health and CMV-seronegative. The CDR3 coding sequence is TGTGCCAGCAGCTTAACCGGGCAGGGGAACACTGAAGCTTTCTTT. It codes for CASSLTGQGNTEAFF.